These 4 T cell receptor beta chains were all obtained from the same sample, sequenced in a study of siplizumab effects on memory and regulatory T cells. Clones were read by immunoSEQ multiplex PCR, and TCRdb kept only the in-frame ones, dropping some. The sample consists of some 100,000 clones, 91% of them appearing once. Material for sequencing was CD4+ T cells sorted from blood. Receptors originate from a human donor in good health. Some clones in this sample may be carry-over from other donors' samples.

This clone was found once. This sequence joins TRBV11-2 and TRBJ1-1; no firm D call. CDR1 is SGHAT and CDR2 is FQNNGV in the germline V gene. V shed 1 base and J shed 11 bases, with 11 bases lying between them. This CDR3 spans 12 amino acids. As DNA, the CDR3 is TGTGCCAGCAGCTTAGGGCCGGAAAGGGCTTTCTTT. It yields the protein CASSLGPERAFF.

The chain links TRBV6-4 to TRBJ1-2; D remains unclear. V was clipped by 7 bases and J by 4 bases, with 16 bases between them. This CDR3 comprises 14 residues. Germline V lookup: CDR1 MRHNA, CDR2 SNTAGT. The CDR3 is CASINPGQAYGYTF. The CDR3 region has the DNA TGTGCCAGCATTAACCCGGGCCAGGCCTATGGCTACACCTTC.

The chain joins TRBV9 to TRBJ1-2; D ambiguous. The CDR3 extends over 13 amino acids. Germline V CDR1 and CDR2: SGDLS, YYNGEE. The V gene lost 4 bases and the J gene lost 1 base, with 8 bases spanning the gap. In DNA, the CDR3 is TGTGCCAGCAGCATCGACAATAACTATGGCTACACCTTC. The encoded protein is CASSIDNNYGYTF.

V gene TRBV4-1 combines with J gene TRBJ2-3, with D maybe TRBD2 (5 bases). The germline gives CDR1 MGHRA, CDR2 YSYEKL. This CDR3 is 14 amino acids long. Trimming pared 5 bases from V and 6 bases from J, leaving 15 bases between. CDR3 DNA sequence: TGCGCCAGCAGCACTCGAGAGGGTCCGGATACGCAGTATTTT. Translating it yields CASSTREGPDTQYF.